Given below is one T cell receptor (beta chain) in context. The antigen is not known. The data were obtained in a study of CD8 T cells in ankylosing spondylitis. For TCR beta, libraries came from quantitative 5'-RACE with molecular barcodes. TCRdb re-analysed the 5' RACE reads in MiXCR, keeping a single row per CDR3 protein. This table has 200,000 or so distinct CDR3 sequences, about 20% appearing once. CDR1 KGHSH and CDR2 LQKENI come from the germline V gene. CDR3 length equals 13 residues. V gave up 3 bases and J gave up 4 bases, with 7 bases separating them. Study-wide results and caveats: In peripheral blood, disease-linked CD8+ clones occurred at relatively low frequencies. Clones tied to disease were said to be significantly enriched in matched ankylosing spondylitis synovial fluid. Reports of some motif variants in reactive arthritis synovial fluid and blood predate this one.

The V call is TRBV18, the J call TRBJ1-5; TRBD1 might be the D (5 bases). The receptor was derived from a male donor aged 10 to 35 with ankylosing spondylitis or in good health (not recorded which). Sequencing input: blood, either unsorted or a sorted T cell fraction (not recorded which). DNA for the CDR3: TGTGCCAGCTCACCGGGGGAAAATCAGCCCCAGCATTTT. Its translation is CASSPGENQPQHF.